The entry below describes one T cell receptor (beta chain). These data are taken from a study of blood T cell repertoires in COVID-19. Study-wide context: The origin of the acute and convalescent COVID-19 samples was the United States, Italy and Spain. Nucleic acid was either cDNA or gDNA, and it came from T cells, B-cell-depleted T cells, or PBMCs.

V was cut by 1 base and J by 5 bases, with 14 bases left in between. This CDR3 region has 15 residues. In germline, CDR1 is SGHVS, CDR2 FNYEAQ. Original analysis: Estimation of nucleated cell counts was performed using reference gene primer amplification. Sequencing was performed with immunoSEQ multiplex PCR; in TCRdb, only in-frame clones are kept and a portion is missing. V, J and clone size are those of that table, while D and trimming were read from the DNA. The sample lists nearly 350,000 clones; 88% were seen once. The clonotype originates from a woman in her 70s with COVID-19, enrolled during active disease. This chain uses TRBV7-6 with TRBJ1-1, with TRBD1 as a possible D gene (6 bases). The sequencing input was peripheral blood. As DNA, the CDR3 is TGTGCCAGCAGCTTAGGGTTACAGGGAGTAACTGAAGCTTTCTTT. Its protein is CASSLGLQGVTEAFF. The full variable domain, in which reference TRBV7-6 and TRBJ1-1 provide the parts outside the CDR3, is GAGVSQSPRYKVTKRGQDVALRCDPISGHVSLYWYRQALGQGPEFLTYFNYEAQQDKSGLPNDRFSAERPEGSISTLTIQRTEQRDSAMYRCASSLGLQGVTEAFFGQGTRLTVV.